Presented here are 30 T cell receptor beta chains from one specimen sequenced in a study of T cell repertoires in cytomegalovirus infection. These receptors lack a known antigen. One entry per CDR3 protein results from TCRdb running MiXCR on the reads. The data hold some 560,000 distinct CDR3 sequences, with roughly 43% observed a single time. The material sequenced was cultured PBMCs, taken from culture after CMV antigen stimulation. These TCRs come from a human donor in good health (CMV status not recorded). Some clones in this sample may be carry-over from other donors' samples.

The rearrangement links TRBV7-9 to TRBJ2-5, with D perhaps matching TRBD2 (6 bases). CDR1 and CDR2 (germline): SEHNR, FQNEAQ (reference sequence). Trimming removed 5 bases at V and 4 bases at J, with 14 bases between. The CDR3 runs 14 residues. The CDR3 loop is CASSLRETAETQYF. The CDR3 DNA is TGTGCCAGCAGCCTTCGGGAGACTGCAGAGACCCAGTACTTC.

In its sample, this clonotype was seen many times. The V and J genes are TRBV7-2 and TRBJ2-4, with D hard to call. Per germline, CDR1 SGHTA and CDR2 FQGNSA. V dropped 1 base and J dropped 11 bases, with 12 bases sitting between them. The CDR3 loop spans 13 amino acids. CDR3 coding DNA: TGTGCCAGCAGCTTAGACGGGCGGAGCCTTCAGTACTTC. Amino acid sequence: CASSLDGRSLQYF.

This clonotype appeared a few times. The chain employs TRBV19 and TRBJ1-6; D remains ambiguous. The CDR3 has 12 amino acids. V shed 4 bases and J shed 9 bases, with 7 bases lying between them. Germline loops: CDR1 LNHDA, CDR2 SQIVND (reference sequence). CDR3 sequence: CASSTRGSPLHF. The CDR3 coding sequence is TGTGCCAGTAGTACGCGGGGTTCACCCCTCCACTTT.

Only one count was recorded for this clonotype. The gene calls are TRBV6-1 and TRBJ1-1; 7 bases align to TRBD1. Losses at the gene ends were 5 bases for V and 2 bases for J; bases not matched to a gene: 5. This CDR3 comprises 14 residues. The germline V gene encodes CDR1 MNHNS and CDR2 SASEGT. The chain's CDR3 is CASSKDRANTEAFF. CDR3 nucleotide sequence: TGTGCCAGCAGTAAAGACAGGGCTAACACTGAAGCTTTCTTT.

The V and J genes are TRBV12-3 or TRBV12-4 and TRBJ2-1, with D possibly called TRBD1 or TRBD2 (5 bases each). V lost 6 bases and J 8 bases, leaving 23 bases between the germline ends. CDR3 length equals 16 residues. The CDR3 sequence: CASSPRTGALVDEQFF. The CDR3 DNA follows: TGTGCCAGCAGCCCCCGGACCGGGGCCCTGGTCGATGAGCAGTTCTTC.

This clonotype was counted many times. The chain has TRBV7-2 and TRBJ2-5; 7 bases are a match to TRBD2. Germline V gene data show CDR1 as SGHTA and CDR2 as FQGNSA. CDR3 length: 15 residues. Trimming at V came to 2 bases and at J to 5 bases, leaving 8 bases not matched to a gene. The CDR3 sequence: CASSLTGLGGETQYF. CDR3 sequence (DNA): TGTGCCAGCAGCTTAACGGGTCTCGGGGGGGAGACCCAGTACTTC.

This clonotype was found a few times. The V and J genes are TRBV7-2 and TRBJ2-1, with D perhaps matching TRBD2 (6 bases). From germline, CDR1 is SGHTA and CDR2 FQGNSA. Between the trimmed V and J ends, which lost 1 base and 12 bases, there was a span of 13 bases. The CDR3 sequence is 13 residues long. The CDR3 nucleotides are TGTGCCAGCAGCTTAGGGGCGCGGGACGGGCAGTTCTTC. It translates to CASSLGARDGQFF. The entire variable domain, with the rest obtained from reference TRBV7-2 and TRBJ2-1, is as follows: GAGVSQSPSNKVTEKGKDVELRCDPISGHTALYWYRQSLGQGLEFLIYFQGNSAPDKSGLPSDRFSAERTGGSVSTLTIQRTQQEDSAVYLCASSLGARDGQFFGPGTRLTVL.

V and J are TRBV11-1 and TRBJ2-5; the D gene is possibly TRBD2 (5 bases). CDR1 SGHAT and CDR2 FQDESV come from the germline V gene (reference sequence). V gave up 6 bases and J gave up 1 base, with 15 bases separating them. The CDR3 totals 15 residues. This CDR3 reads CASSYPLRGQETQYF. DNA for the CDR3: TGTGCCAGCAGTTACCCCCTCCGGGGCCAAGAGACCCAGTACTTC. The full variable domain, in which reference TRBV11-1 and TRBJ2-5 provide the parts outside the CDR3, is EAEVAQSPRYKITEKSQAVAFWCDPISGHATLYWYRQILGQGPELLVQFQDESVVDDSQLPKDRFSAERLKGVDSTLKIQPAELGDSAMYLCASSYPLRGQETQYFGPGTRLLVL.

The chain couples TRBV15 to TRBJ1-4; possible D gene TRBD1, 5 bases. Trimming took 0 bases from V and 7 from J, leaving 12 bases between them. From germline, CDR1 is LNHNV and CDR2 YYDKDF (reference sequence). The CDR3 sequence is 15 residues long. The CDR3 sequence is CATSRDPGGGEKLFF. The CDR3 coding sequence is TGTGCCACCAGCAGAGATCCCGGCGGGGGTGAAAAACTGTTTTTT.

This clonotype was recorded a few times. The genes are TRBV7-2 and TRBJ1-6; D may be TRBD1 (5 bases). The V end lost 0 bases, the J end lost 8 bases, and 14 bases lay between the germline ends. The CDR3 is 16 amino acids. The germline V gene has CDR1 SGHTA and CDR2 FQGNSA. In DNA, the CDR3 is TGTGCCAGCAGCTTAGCCAACAGGATCGGGGATTCACCCCTCCACTTT. This gives the protein CASSLANRIGDSPLHF.

V is TRBV19 and J is TRBJ2-2, with 10 bases aligning to TRBD2. CDR1 and CDR2 (germline): LNHDA, SQIVND (reference sequence). The length of the CDR3 is 16 residues. V was pared by 7 bases and J by 5 bases, with 10 bases of the junction left unmatched. CDR3: CASIHSGGRRTGELFF. The CDR3 DNA follows: TGTGCCAGTATCCATAGCGGGGGGAGAAGGACCGGGGAGCTGTTTTTT.

The chain has TRBV12-3 or TRBV12-4 and TRBJ1-2; possible D gene TRBD1, 5 bases. The CDR3 is made up of 14 amino acids. Between the trimmed V and J ends, which lost 5 bases and 2 bases, there was a span of 12 bases. CDR3 protein: CASSPTVINYGYTF. The CDR3 DNA reads TGTGCCAGCAGTCCGACAGTGATAAACTATGGCTACACCTTC.

The chain joins TRBV12-3 or TRBV12-4 to TRBJ1-3; D might be TRBD1 (5 bases). This CDR3 has 16 amino acids. The V gene lost 0 bases and the J gene lost 0 bases, with 9 bases spanning the gap. CDR3 nucleotides: TGTGCCAGCAGTTTAGCGACAGCCGTCTCTGGAAACACCATATATTTT. It specifies CASSLATAVSGNTIYF.

The chain recombines TRBV2 with TRBJ2-7; tentatively, D is TRBD2 (5 bases). The CDR3 contains 15 residues. Germline V gene lookup returns CDR1 SNHLY and CDR2 FYNNEI. Between the trimmed V and J ends, which lost 1 base and 1 base, there was a span of 11 bases. CDR3 residues: CASSEGSGSSYEQYF. In DNA, the CDR3 is TGTGCCAGCAGTGAAGGGTCGGGGTCGTCCTACGAGCAGTACTTC.

This clonotype was seen a few times. The chain carries TRBV18 and TRBJ1-1; maybe TRBD1 (5 bases). The ends were cut back, 2 bases at V and 2 bases at J, with 6 bases in the middle. This CDR3 is 13 amino acids long. Germline-derived CDR1 and CDR2 are KGHSH and LQKENI. The CDR3 loop is CASSPGDNTEAFF. CDR3 bases: TGTGCCAGCTCACCAGGGGACAACACTGAAGCTTTCTTT.

The sample holds a few counts of this clonotype. J is TRBJ1-5 and V is TRBV7-2; no definite D call. This CDR3 region has 14 residues. Trimming stripped 2 bases from V and 7 bases from J, with 12 bases between. Germline CDR1 is SGHTA and CDR2 is FQGNSA. The CDR3 reads CASSLRSLGQPQHF. The CDR3 nucleotides are TGTGCCAGCAGCTTAAGGTCACTTGGACAGCCCCAGCATTTT.

The CDR3 here is CASSAQNPRIGTEAFF. CDR3 coding DNA: TGTGCCAGCAGCGCCCAAAACCCCAGAATAGGCACTGAAGCTTTCTTT. The rearrangement links TRBV7-2 to TRBJ1-1; D is unresolved. Germline-derived CDR1 and CDR2 are SGHTA and FQGNSA. Trimming removed 5 bases at V and 4 bases at J, with 20 bases between. The CDR3 totals 16 residues.

The chain has TRBV28 and TRBJ1-3; no reliable D call. Germline V lookup: CDR1 MDHEN, CDR2 SYDVKM. V was trimmed by 10 bases and J by 0 bases, leaving 16 bases between them. The CDR3 covers 15 residues. CDR3 sequence reads: CATHTAWSSGNTIYF. As DNA, the CDR3 is TGTGCCACCCACACCGCTTGGAGCTCTGGAAACACCATATATTTT.

This clonotype was picked up many times. The rearrangement uses TRBV7-8 and TRBJ2-1, with D unresolved. This CDR3 has 11 residues. CDR1 and CDR2 from the germline V gene are SGHVS and FQNEAQ. Trimming cost V 6 bases and J 9 bases, with 9 bases left between them. The CDR3 bases are TGTGCCAGCAGTACCTGGGGTGAGCAGTTCTTC. Translated, it gives CASSTWGEQFF. Variable domain in full (rest from reference TRBV7-8 and TRBJ2-1): GAGVSQSPRYKVAKRGQDVALRCDPISGHVSLFWYQQALGQGPEFLTYFQNEAQLDKSGLPSDRFFAERPEGSVSTLKIQRTQQEDSAVYLCASSTWGEQFFGPGTRLTVL.

The sample holds a few counts of this clonotype. The genes are TRBV6-2 or TRBV6-3 and TRBJ1-1; TRBD1 matches 8 bases. The CDR3 sequence is 13 residues long. Losses at the gene ends were 7 bases for V and 7 bases for J; bases not matched to a gene: 8. The germline gives CDR1 MNHEY, CDR2 SVGEGT. The CDR3 region has the DNA TGTGCCAGCATTCGACAGGGGATAAATGAAGCTTTCTTT. Its translation is CASIRQGINEAFF.

Only a few counts were recorded for this clonotype. This chain connects TRBV12-3 or TRBV12-4 to TRBJ1-3, with D possibly being TRBD1 (5 bases). This CDR3 has 14 amino acids. V lost 3 bases and J 3 bases, leaving 9 bases between the germline ends. The CDR3 protein is CASSLLGVGNTIYF. Written as DNA, the CDR3 is TGTGCCAGCAGTTTGTTGGGGGTTGGAAACACCATATATTTT.

This clonotype was recorded at least ten times. The junction and the germline gene differ at one end; a read error may be behind it. The chain combines TRBV6-2 or TRBV6-3 with TRBJ2-7, with D unresolved. The germline V gene has CDR1 MNHEY and CDR2 SVGEGT. The CDR3 covers 11 residues. The CDR3 loop reads CASSDSYEQYF. Written as DNA, the CDR3 is TGTGCCAGCAGTGACTCCTACGAGCAGTACTTC.

This clonotype came up a few times. This chain connects TRBV9 to TRBJ1-2; D is unresolved. From germline, CDR1 is SGDLS and CDR2 YYNGEE. Trimming removed 4 bases from V and 3 bases from J, with 13 bases in between. The CDR3 runs 14 residues. CDR3 sequence (DNA): TGTGCCAGCAGCCCGTCCGCCAGCGACTATGGCTACACCTTC. Protein product: CASSPSASDYGYTF.

The chain is built from TRBV7-6 and TRBJ1-1; maybe TRBD1 (6 bases). CDR1 and CDR2 (germline): SGHVS, FNYEAQ. The CDR3 covers 15 residues. The V gene lost 3 bases and the J gene lost 3 bases, with 14 bases spanning the gap. The CDR3 nucleotides read TGTGCCAGCAGCTTGGGGGGCCCCGGGGACACTGAAGCTTTCTTT. As protein: CASSLGGPGDTEAFF.

Here the CDR3 reads CASSSEATLGEAFF. The CDR3 nucleotides are TGTGCCAGCAGTTCAGAGGCTACGCTGGGTGAAGCTTTCTTT. The chain combines TRBV2 with TRBJ1-1, with D unclear. This CDR3 has 14 amino acids. Deletions cut 5 bases from V and 7 bases from J, with 17 bases between. Germline CDR1 reads SNHLY; CDR2 reads FYNNEI. The entire variable domain, with the rest obtained from reference TRBV2 and TRBJ1-1, is as follows: EPEVTQTPSHQVTQMGQEVILRCVPISNHLYFYWYRQILGQKVEFLVSFYNNEISEKSEIFDDQFSVERPDGSNFTLKIRSTKLEDSAMYFCASSSEATLGEAFFGQGTRLTVV.

V and J are TRBV5-5 and TRBJ2-5; D ambiguous. Trimming took off 1 base at V and 5 bases at J, with 9 bases between the two ends. Looked up from germline, CDR1 is SGHKS and CDR2 is YYEKEE (reference sequence). This CDR3 is 13 amino acids long. The CDR3, as DNA: TGTGCCAGCAGCTTGATAAACCCGGAGACCCAGTACTTC. Encoded protein: CASSLINPETQYF.

In this sample, this clonotype turned up once. V usage is TRBV19 and J usage is TRBJ2-1; D unresolved. V was pared by 3 bases and J by 0 bases, with 9 bases between. CDR1 is LNHDA and CDR2 is SQIVND in the germline V gene (reference sequence). The CDR3 extends over 15 amino acids. CDR3 bases: TGTGCCAGTAGTATCCGCGCGGACTCCTACAATGAGCAGTTCTTC. Translated: CASSIRADSYNEQFF.

V and J are TRBV19 and TRBJ1-1, with D hard to call. The CDR3 covers 16 residues. Germline loops: CDR1 LNHDA, CDR2 SQIVND (reference sequence). Trimming shortened V by 4 bases and J by 3 bases, and 18 bases separated the two germline ends. The CDR3 reads CASSTQTASADTEAFF. As DNA, the CDR3 is TGTGCCAGTAGTACACAAACCGCCTCAGCGGACACTGAAGCTTTCTTT.

This clonotype was seen many times. This rearrangement joins TRBV7-9 to TRBJ2-1; D is unresolved. Germline loops: CDR1 SEHNR, CDR2 FQNEAQ (reference sequence). V was shortened by 0 bases and J by 10 bases, with 7 bases between the two germline ends. The CDR3 length is 12 residues. DNA of the CDR3: TGTGCCAGCAGCTTAGCCATTGGGGAGCAGTTCTTC. Encoded protein: CASSLAIGEQFF.

The chain joins TRBV10-3 to TRBJ2-2, with D tentatively TRBD2 (5 bases). V dropped 3 bases and J dropped 3 bases, with 11 bases sitting between them. The CDR3 is 15 amino acids. Germline V CDR1 and CDR2: ENHRY, SYGVKD. Here the CDR3 reads CAISDRSGHTGELFF. The DNA of the CDR3 is TGTGCCATCAGTGACAGGAGCGGTCACACCGGGGAGCTGTTTTTT.